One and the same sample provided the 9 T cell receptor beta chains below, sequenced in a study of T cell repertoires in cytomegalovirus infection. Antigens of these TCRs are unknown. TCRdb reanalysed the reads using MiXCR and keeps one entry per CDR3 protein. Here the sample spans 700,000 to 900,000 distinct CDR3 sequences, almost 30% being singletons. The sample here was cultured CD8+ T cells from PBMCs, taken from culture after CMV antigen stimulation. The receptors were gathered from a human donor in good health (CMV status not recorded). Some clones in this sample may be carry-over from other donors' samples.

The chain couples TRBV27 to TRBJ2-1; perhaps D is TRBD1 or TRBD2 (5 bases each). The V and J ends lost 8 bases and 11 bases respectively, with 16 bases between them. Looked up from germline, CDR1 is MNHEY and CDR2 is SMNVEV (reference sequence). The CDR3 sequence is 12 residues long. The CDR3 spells CASGRGDPKQFF. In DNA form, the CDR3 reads TGTGCCAGCGGTCGAGGGGACCCGAAGCAGTTCTTC.

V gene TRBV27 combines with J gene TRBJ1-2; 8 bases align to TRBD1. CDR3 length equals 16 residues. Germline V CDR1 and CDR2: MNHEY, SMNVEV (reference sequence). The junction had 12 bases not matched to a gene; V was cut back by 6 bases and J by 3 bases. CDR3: CASRGTRTGFDYGYTF. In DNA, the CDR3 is TGTGCCAGCAGGGGTACCCGGACAGGGTTTGACTATGGCTACACCTTC.

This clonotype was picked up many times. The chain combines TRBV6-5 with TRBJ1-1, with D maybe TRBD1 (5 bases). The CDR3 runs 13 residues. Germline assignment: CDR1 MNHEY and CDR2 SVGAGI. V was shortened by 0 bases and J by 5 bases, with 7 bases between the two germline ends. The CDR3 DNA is TGTGCCAGCAGTTACTCGGAGGGGACTGAAGCTTTCTTT. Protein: CASSYSEGTEAFF.

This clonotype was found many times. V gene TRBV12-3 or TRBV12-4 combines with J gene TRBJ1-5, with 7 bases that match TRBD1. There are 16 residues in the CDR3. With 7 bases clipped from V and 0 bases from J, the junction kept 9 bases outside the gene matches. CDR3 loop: CASTLDRFDSNQPQHF. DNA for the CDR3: TGTGCCAGCACTCTGGACAGGTTTGATAGCAATCAGCCCCAGCATTTT.

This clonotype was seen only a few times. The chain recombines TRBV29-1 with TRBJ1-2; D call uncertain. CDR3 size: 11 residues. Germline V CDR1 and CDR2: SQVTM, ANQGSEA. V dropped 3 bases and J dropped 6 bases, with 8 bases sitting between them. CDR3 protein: CSVEDGDGYTF. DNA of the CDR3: TGCAGCGTTGAGGACGGGGATGGCTACACCTTC.

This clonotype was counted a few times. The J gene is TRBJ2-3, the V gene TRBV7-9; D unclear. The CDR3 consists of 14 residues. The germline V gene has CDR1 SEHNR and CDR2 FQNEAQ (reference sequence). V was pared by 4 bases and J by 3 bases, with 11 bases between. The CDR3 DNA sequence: TGTGCCAGCAGCTCAGACCTTGTTACAGATACGCAGTATTTT. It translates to CASSSDLVTDTQYF.

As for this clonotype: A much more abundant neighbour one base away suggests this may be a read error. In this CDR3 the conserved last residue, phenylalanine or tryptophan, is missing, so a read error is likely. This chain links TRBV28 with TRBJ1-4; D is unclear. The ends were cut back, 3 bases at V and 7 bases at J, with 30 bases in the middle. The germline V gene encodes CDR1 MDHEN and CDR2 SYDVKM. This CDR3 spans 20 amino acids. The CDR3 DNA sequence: TGTGCCAGCAGTTTCGACGATCCCGAGACCCTCTCGGAGTCTGGTGAAAAACTGTTTTCT. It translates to CASSFDDPETLSESGEKLFS.

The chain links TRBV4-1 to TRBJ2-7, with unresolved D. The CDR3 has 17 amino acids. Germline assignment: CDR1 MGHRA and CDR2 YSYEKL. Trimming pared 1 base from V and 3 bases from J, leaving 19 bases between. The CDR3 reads CASSQGPPAAIDYEQYF. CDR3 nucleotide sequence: TGCGCCAGCAGCCAAGGTCCCCCGGCAGCCATCGACTACGAGCAGTACTTC.

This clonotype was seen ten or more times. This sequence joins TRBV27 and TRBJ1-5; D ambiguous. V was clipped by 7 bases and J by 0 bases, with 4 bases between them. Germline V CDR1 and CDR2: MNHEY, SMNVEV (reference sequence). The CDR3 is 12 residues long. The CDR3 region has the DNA TGTGCCAGCAAGGGTAGCAATCAGCCCCAGCATTTT. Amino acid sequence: CASKGSNQPQHF.